This record concerns one T cell receptor (beta chain) sequence. The CDR3 runs 14 residues. Looked up from germline, CDR1 is SGDLS and CDR2 is YYNGEE. V was cut by 0 bases and J by 2 bases, with 8 bases left in between. Method: immunoSEQ multiplex PCR; TCRdb's copy keeps in-frame clones and lacks some. This sample has hundreds of thousands of clones, with 85% found just once. The data derive from a study of blood T cell repertoires in COVID-19. The origin of this receptor is a human donor in a cohort sampled during active COVID-19. The chain is built from TRBV9 and TRBJ1-2, with a weak D call TRBD1 (5 bases). Sequenced material: peripheral blood. This CDR3 reads CASSVDPGNYGYTF. The CDR3 DNA follows: TGTGCCAGCAGCGTAGACCCAGGGAACTATGGCTACACCTTC.